These 14 T cell receptor beta chains originate from one sample sequenced in a study of blood T cell repertoires in COVID-19. Profiling relied on immunoSEQ multiplex PCR, and the TCRdb table lists in-frame clones only, not all of them. The table has 340,000 or so clones, over 70% seen once. The specimen was peripheral blood. The receptors derive from a man between 25 and 39 years old with active or convalescent COVID-19.

V and J are TRBV5-1 and TRBJ2-7; TRBD2 aligns across 8 bases. V was pared by 6 bases and J by 7 bases, with 9 bases of the junction left unmatched. The CDR3 spans 13 residues. Looked up from germline, CDR1 is SGHRS and CDR2 is YFSETQ. CDR3 in amino acids: CASTGTSRGEQYF. As DNA, the CDR3 is TGCGCCAGCACCGGGACTAGTCGAGGGGAGCAGTACTTC.

The chain recombines TRBV6-2 or TRBV6-3 with TRBJ1-2, with D possibly matching TRBD1 (5 bases). CDR1 is MNHEY, CDR2 SVGEGT, per germline. The CDR3 totals 15 residues. V lost 2 bases and J lost 2, with 12 bases in between. As DNA, the CDR3 is TGTGCCAGCAGTTACGCCAGGGTTGGAAACTATGGCTACACCTTC. It encodes CASSYARVGNYGYTF.

The rearrangement links TRBV25-1 to TRBJ1-1; D remains unclear. CDR3 length equals 13 residues. Trimming removed 2 bases at V and 10 bases at J, with 14 bases between. Germline values: CDR1 MGHDK, CDR2 SYGVNS. CDR3 sequence (DNA): TGTGCCAGCAGTGAACCCGGGTCCAGATTAGCTTTCTTT. Translating gives CASSEPGSRLAFF.

This clone has a single count. This chain uses TRBV7-9 with TRBJ2-1, with 9 bases identical to TRBD2. The length of the CDR3 is 14 residues. The junction had 10 bases not matched to a gene; V was cut back by 7 bases and J by 9 bases. Germline CDR1 reads SEHNR; CDR2 reads FQNEAQ (reference sequence). The CDR3 DNA sequence: TGTGCCAGCACCGGCCAGCGGGAGGACGGTGAGCAGTTCTTC. Translated, it gives CASTGQREDGEQFF.

The chain has TRBV2 and TRBJ2-2, with 14 bases aligning to TRBD2. Germline CDR1 SNHLY, CDR2 FYNNEI. CDR3 size: 15 residues. V dropped 10 bases and J dropped 7; count of bases not matched to a gene: 8. The CDR3: CATLETSGGDGELFF. DNA for the CDR3: TGTGCCACCCTGGAGACTAGCGGGGGGGACGGGGAGCTGTTTTTT.

The CDR3 is CASSQDLRSYGYTF. Here the CDR3 DNA reads TGCGCCAGCAGCCAAGATTTGAGGTCCTATGGCTACACCTTC. V is TRBV4-1 and J is TRBJ1-2; D not resolved. V was clipped by 0 bases and J by 4 bases, with 9 bases between them. The CDR3 runs to 14 residues. The germline V gene has CDR1 MGHRA and CDR2 YSYEKL.

This sequence joins TRBV4-1 and TRBJ1-4; TRBD1 agrees at 7 bases. V trimming: 2 bases; J trimming: 0 bases; junction bases outside the gene matches: 3. CDR1 MGHRA and CDR2 YSYEKL come from the germline V gene. This CDR3 comprises 16 residues. The CDR3 reads CASSQPQGATNEKLFF. DNA for the CDR3: TGCGCCAGCAGCCAACCCCAGGGGGCAACTAATGAAAAACTGTTTTTT.

The J gene is TRBJ1-5, the V gene TRBV5-1, with TRBD1 matching 10 bases. This CDR3 spans 20 amino acids. Germline trimming cut 4 bases from V and 5 bases from J; bases unmatched to any gene: 21. Germline V lookup: CDR1 SGHRS, CDR2 YFSETQ. The DNA for the CDR3 is TGCGCCAGCAGCCTGGGGGGGAGCCGGGACAGGGGATGGAGGTATCAGCCCCAGCATTTT. Protein product: CASSLGGSRDRGWRYQPQHF.

The rearrangement links TRBV5-6 to TRBJ1-1, with D hard to call. CDR3 length: 15 amino acids. With 0 bases removed from V and 1 base from J, the gap between germline ends came to 10 bases. Germline values: CDR1 SGHDT, CDR2 YYEEEE. The CDR3 coding sequence is TGTGCCAGCAGCTTGGAGCAGGTTGGGAACACTGAAGCTTTCTTT. Its translation is CASSLEQVGNTEAFF.

The table lists this clone with a few counts. The chain employs TRBV27 and TRBJ2-7; 9 nucleotides line up with TRBD1. V was clipped by 5 bases and J by 5 bases; unmatched bases: 10. CDR1 and CDR2 from the germline V gene are MNHEY and SMNVEV (reference sequence). The CDR3 has 15 amino acids. CDR3 nucleotide sequence: TGTGCCAGCAGTCTACAGGGGGCATTCTTCGACGAGCAGTACTTC. It is translated as CASSLQGAFFDEQYF.

This chain links TRBV7-2 with TRBJ2-2; 14 bases map to TRBD2. CDR1 and CDR2 (germline): SGHTA, FQGNSA. This CDR3 comprises 19 residues. V trimming: 4 bases; J trimming: 5 bases; junction bases outside the gene matches: 12. The CDR3 sequence: CASSSRTSGGNRRTGELFF. The CDR3 coding sequence is TGTGCCAGCAGCTCCCGGACTAGCGGGGGGAATAGGCGGACCGGGGAGCTGTTTTTT.

This chain joins TRBV3-1 (or the pseudogene TRBV3-2) and TRBJ2-2, with D uncertain. Per the germline V gene, CDR1 is LGHDT and CDR2 is YNNKEL (reference sequence). This CDR3 is built from 14 residues. The V end lost 6 bases, the J end lost 0 bases, and 8 bases lay between the germline ends. DNA of the CDR3: TGTGCCAGCAGAAACGTAGCGAACACCGGGGAGCTGTTTTTT. Translated, it gives CASRNVANTGELFF.

The chain joins TRBV4-1 to TRBJ1-1, with D hard to call. The V and J ends lost 3 bases and 2 bases respectively, with 13 bases between them. CDR3 size: 15 residues. The V gene's germline CDR1 is MGHRA and CDR2 YSYEKL. CDR3 sequence (DNA): TGCGCCAGCAGCCAGGAACTCAGACTCAACACTGAAGCTTTCTTT. This codes for CASSQELRLNTEAFF.

The rearrangement uses TRBV5-1 and TRBJ2-3; 11 bases match TRBD1. Unmatched junction bases numbered 15, after V lost 3 bases and J lost 0 bases. Germline lookup yields CDR1 SGHRS and CDR2 YFSETQ. This CDR3 has 20 amino acids. In DNA form, the CDR3 reads TGCGCCAGCAGCTGGGGACTTCGGACAGGGGGCGGGTATAGCACAGATACGCAGTATTTT. Its protein product is CASSWGLRTGGGYSTDTQYF.